This T cell receptor (beta chain) was sequenced for a study of naive and memory T cell subsets. Alpha and beta constant region primers primed reverse transcription for blood and skin samples. TCRdb itself ran the 5' RACE reads through MiXCR, one entry per CDR3 protein. The top ten hold approximately 1.7% of the sample, which has roughly 26,000 distinct CDR3 sequences, approximately 22% seen once. Germline V gene lookup returns CDR1 SQVTM and CDR2 ANQGSEA. V shed 5 bases, J shed 8 bases, and the junction held 16 bases outside the gene matches. This CDR3 is built from 16 residues. Adult healthy volunteers gave 2.5 ml peripheral blood for whole-blood RNA. The library had UMIs added by 3' ligation of an oligonucleotide to TCR cDNA.

The chain links TRBV29-1 to TRBJ2-1; TRBD2 matches at 9 bases. The origin of this receptor is a female donor in good health. The CDR3 DNA sequence: TGCAGCGTTTTAGGAACCGGGACTAGCACTGCCGATGAGCAGTTCTTC. Its translation: CSVLGTGTSTADEQFF.